The rows below give T cell receptor beta chains drawn from one sample of a study of T-cell memory formation after mild COVID-19. TCRdb analysed the 5' RACE reads with MiXCR anew, one entry per CDR3 protein. The sample yields about 470,000 distinct CDR3 sequences, approximately 23% seen once. Sequenced material: PBMCs or a T cell subset sorted from them (not recorded which). The receptors here all came from an adult woman who had mild COVID-19 (a few samples of this study predate the infection). Cell type and time point are not known. Both conserved end residues are part of each CDR3. A D gene is named only where the DNA matches it firmly. Not every row has a clone size; where given, it reads once, few, many or a size class.

size	D	J	V	DNA	CDR3
.	TRBD1	TRBJ2-1	TRBV18	TGTGCCAGCTCCCGGGACAGAAAGTACAATGAGCAGTTCTTC	CASSRDRKYNEQFF
few	TRBD2	TRBJ2-3	TRBV5-1	TGCGCCAGCGCACAACTAGCGGCTAGCACAGATACGCAGTATTTT	CASAQLAASTDTQYF
.	TRBD2	TRBJ2-1	TRBV19	TGTGCCAGTAGTACGGGTTCACGTGGGAGGGCCGCCTACAATGAGCAGTTCTTC	CASSTGSRGRAAYNEQFF
.	TRBD1	TRBJ2-7	TRBV7-9	TGTGCCAGCAGCTTAAATCCGGGACAGGGGCGTTACGAGCAGTACTTC	CASSLNPGQGRYEQYF
few	TRBD2	TRBJ2-3	TRBV6-5	TGTGCCAGCAGTTATCCCCCGACTAGCGGGAGAACAGATACGCAGTATTTT	CASSYPPTSGRTDTQYF
.	TRBD2	TRBJ2-3	TRBV5-4	TGTGCCAGCAGCCCTGGACTAGCGGGAGTCAAAGATACGCAGTATTTT	CASSPGLAGVKDTQYF
.	TRBD2	TRBJ2-1	TRBV7-2	TGTGCCAGCAGCTTATCGACTGCGGGGGGGCTACTTTTC	CASSLSTAGGLLF
few	TRBD1	TRBJ1-2	TRBV20-1	TGCAGTGCTAGAGATGTAGGTTTGACGGGACAGGGAGGTGGCTACACCTTC	CSARDVGLTGQGGGYTF
.	TRBD2	TRBJ2-5	TRBV7-2	TGTGCCAGCGGGGAGATTATAGCGGGAGCGGGGACCCAGTACTTC	CASGEIIAGAGTQYF
.	TRBD2	TRBJ2-5	TRBV9	TGTGCCAGCAGCGTAGACGGTAGCGGGGGGCCAGAGACCCAGTACTTC	CASSVDGSGGPETQYF
many	TRBD2	TRBJ2-3	TRBV7-2	TGTGCCAGCAGCTCCCGAGTCGGGGGAGGGAGCACAGATACGCAGTATTTT	CASSSRVGGGSTDTQYF
few	TRBD1	TRBJ2-5	TRBV10-3	TGTGCCATCAGTGGACAGGGGCCACAAGAGACCCAGTACTTC	CAISGQGPQETQYF
.	.	TRBJ2-2	TRBV12-3/TRBV12-4	TGTGCCAGCAGTTCCGCAGGGAGGGAGCTGTTTTTT	CASSSAGRELFF
.	TRBD1	TRBJ1-1	TRBV3-1	TGTGCCAGCAGCTTCGGACAGGGTGTAACCGGAACTTTCTTT	CASSFGQGVTGTFF
.	TRBD1	TRBJ1-2	TRBV9	TGTGCCAGCAGCGTAGCCGGAGGACAGGGAGAAGGCTACACCTTC	CASSVAGGQGEGYTF
.	.	TRBJ2-2	TRBV20-1	TGCAGTGCTACCGGACCCAAGTCCTACGGGGAGCTGTTTTTT	CSATGPKSYGELFF
few	.	TRBJ1-1	TRBV7-2	TGTGCCAGCAGCCTCCCCCCCCAACAGGATGAAGCTTTCTTT	CASSLPPQQDEAFF
.	.	TRBJ1-2	TRBV5-1	TGCGCCAGCAGCTTGGCCTGGGGGGTTAACTATGGCTACACCTTC	CASSLAWGVNYGYTF
.	TRBD2	TRBJ2-7	TRBV19	TGTGCCAGTAGTATTGGGCTAGCGGCTCTCTACGAGCAGTACTTC	CASSIGLAALYEQYF
.	.	TRBJ2-7	TRBV5-1	TGCGCCAGCAGCCCACTGGACAGTACTTACTCCTACGAGCAGTACTTC	CASSPLDSTYSYEQYF
few	.	TRBJ2-3	TRBV5-4	TGTGCCAGCAGCTTGGGCCAAATGGTTTCTAGCACAGATACGCAGTATTTT	CASSLGQMVSSTDTQYF
.	.	TRBJ2-5	TRBV7-2	TGTGCCAGCAGCTTAGGACCCGCGGAGAGAGGGACCCAGTACTTC	CASSLGPAERGTQYF
.	TRBD2	TRBJ2-7	TRBV4-2	TGTGCCAGCAGCCAAGTCGGGTCTAGCGGGAGAGAGCAGTACTTC	CASSQVGSSGREQYF
.	TRBD1	TRBJ2-3	TRBV6-5	TGTGCCAGCAGTTACTTCAGGGGGAGCACAGATACGCAGTATTTT	CASSYFRGSTDTQYF
few	TRBD2	TRBJ2-1	TRBV10-3	TGTGCCATCTGCCTAGCGGGAGGCAATGAGCAGTTCTTC	CAICLAGGNEQFF
few	.	TRBJ1-1	TRBV5-1	TGCGCCAGCAGCTTGGGGGTTGCGAACACTGAAGCTTTCTTT	CASSLGVANTEAFF
few	TRBD1	TRBJ1-5	TRBV12-3/TRBV12-4	TGTGCCAGCACCCTGAGGGGACAGCTCAGCAATCAGCCCCAGCATTTT	CASTLRGQLSNQPQHF
.	.	TRBJ2-3	TRBV5-5	TGTGCCAGCAGCTTGGCCCGGGGAGCGGCCGGCACAGATACGCAGTATTTT	CASSLARGAAGTDTQYF
.	TRBD1	TRBJ1-5	TRBV7-6	TGTGCCAGCAGCTCCGGACAGGGAGGAAGCAATCAGCCCCAGCATTTT	CASSSGQGGSNQPQHF
.	.	TRBJ1-2	TRBV12-3/TRBV12-4	TGTGCCAGCAGTTTAGATCGGAGAGCTAACTATGGCTACACCTTC	CASSLDRRANYGYTF
.	.	TRBJ2-3	TRBV5-1	TGCGCCAGCAGCTCGGTGGGGGACGGAACAGATACGCAGTATTTT	CASSSVGDGTDTQYF
.	.	TRBJ2-3	TRBV28	TGTGCCAGCAGTTTTAGTGGGGGCGGAACGGCAGATACGCAGTATTTT	CASSFSGGGTADTQYF
once	.	TRBJ1-1	TRBV5-1	TGCGCCAGCAGTTTGGGGGATAGGACTGAAGCTTTCTTT	CASSLGDRTEAFF
.	.	TRBJ2-1	TRBV5-1	TGCGCCAGCAGCCAGACTAGGGGGCCGGAGCAGTTCTTC	CASSQTRGPEQFF
.	TRBD1	TRBJ2-7	TRBV19	TGTGCCAGTAGTCCGAACAGGGGCAACTCCTACGAGCAGTACTTC	CASSPNRGNSYEQYF
.	.	TRBJ1-1	TRBV10-3	TGTGCCATCAGTGCACAGGCACTGAACACTGAAGCTTTCTTT	CAISAQALNTEAFF
few	TRBD2	TRBJ2-3	TRBV20-1	TGCAGTGCTAGAGCTTACCACGCCGGGACTAGAAGCACAGATACGCAGTATTTT	CSARAYHAGTRSTDTQYF
.	TRBD1	TRBJ2-5	TRBV7-9	TGTGCCAGCAGCTCCAGAGGGGGCGCTCAAGAGACCCAGTACTTC	CASSSRGGAQETQYF
.	.	TRBJ2-3	TRBV7-3	TGTGCCAGCAGATGGAGTGGTGTGGGCACAGATACGCAGTATTTT	CASRWSGVGTDTQYF
.	.	TRBJ2-2	TRBV2	TGTGCCAGCAGTGAGGAAGTGAACACCGGGGAGCTGTTTTTT	CASSEEVNTGELFF
.	.	TRBJ2-5	TRBV6-6	TGTGCCAGCAGTCGGAGCGGGTACCAAGAGACCCAGTACTTC	CASSRSGYQETQYF
.	.	TRBJ2-1	TRBV3-1	TGTGCCAGCAGCCAAGAGAGCCGGGAGCAGTTCTTC	CASSQESREQFF
.	TRBD2	TRBJ2-3	TRBV3-1	TGTGCCAGCAGCCAAGGATCTAGCGGGAGACTGGATACGCAGTATTTT	CASSQGSSGRLDTQYF
many	TRBD2	TRBJ2-7	TRBV5-6	TGTGCCAGCAGCTGGGAGCGGGAGATGCATTCTGGCGAGCAGTACTTC	CASSWEREMHSGEQYF
few	.	TRBJ2-1	TRBV25-1	TGTGCCAGCACTAGGGAACCAACGGGATACAATGAGCAGTTCTTC	CASTREPTGYNEQFF
.	TRBD1	TRBJ1-1	TRBV12-3/TRBV12-4	TGTGCCAGCAGCCTTAGGACAGGGGGTCGAACTGAAGCTTTCTTT	CASSLRTGGRTEAFF
few	TRBD1	TRBJ2-6	TRBV6-6	TGTGCCAGCAGTTACTCGACAGGGCCAGATGGGGCCAACGTCCTGACTTTC	CASSYSTGPDGANVLTF
.	.	TRBJ1-1	TRBV19	TGTGCCAGTAGTACGAGACAGGTCGAAGCTTTCTTT	CASSTRQVEAFF
few	.	TRBJ1-1	TRBV6-2/TRBV6-3	TGTGCCAGCAGTTACCTGGCCCCGAAGGCTGAAGCTTTCTTT	CASSYLAPKAEAFF